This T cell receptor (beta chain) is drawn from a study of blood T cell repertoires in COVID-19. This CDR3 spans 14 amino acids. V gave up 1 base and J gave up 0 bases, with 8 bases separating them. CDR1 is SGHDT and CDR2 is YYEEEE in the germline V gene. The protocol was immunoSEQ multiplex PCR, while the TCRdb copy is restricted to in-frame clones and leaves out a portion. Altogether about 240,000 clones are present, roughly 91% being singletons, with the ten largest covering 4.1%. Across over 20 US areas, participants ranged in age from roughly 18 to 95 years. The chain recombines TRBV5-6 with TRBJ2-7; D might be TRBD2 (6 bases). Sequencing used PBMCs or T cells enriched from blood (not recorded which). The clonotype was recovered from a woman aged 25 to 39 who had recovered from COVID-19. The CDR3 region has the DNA TGTGCCAGCAGCTTGTCCGGGAGCTCCTACGAGCAGTACTTC. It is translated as CASSLSGSSYEQYF.